This T cell receptor beta chain was documented in a study of blood T cell repertoires in COVID-19. Using immunoSEQ multiplex PCR, the repertoire was profiled, and TCRdb retains in-frame clones only, with some absent. Of around 50,000 clones detected, approximately 90% appear once; the ten largest clones hold 22%. J lost 4 bases, V lost 4 bases, and 7 bases had no gene match. CDR1 SGHNT and CDR2 YYREEE come from the germline V gene (reference sequence). CDR3 size: 14 residues. This clone appeared once. V and J are TRBV5-4 and TRBJ1-2, with 7 bases that match TRBD1. The source material was peripheral blood. This TCR came from an elderly woman with COVID-19, enrolled during active disease. CDR3 bases: TGTGCCAGCAGCCCCTGGACAGGCACCTATGGCTACACCTTC. This codes for CASSPWTGTYGYTF.